Following are 27 T cell receptor beta chains from one sample sequenced in a study of T cell responses to AZD1222 COVID-19 vaccine. The table came from immunoSEQ multiplex PCR; TCRdb's copy has only in-frame clones and leaves some out. The data hold roughly 100,000 clones, with around 87% observed a single time. This sample comprised peripheral blood, obtained on day 0 of AZD1222 vaccination. Every receptor here comes from an adult in good health.

The chain uses TRBV5-1 and TRBJ1-4, with 7 bases fitting TRBD1. CDR1 is SGHRS and CDR2 is YFSETQ in the germline V gene. V trimming: 0 bases; J trimming: 2 bases; junction bases outside the gene matches: 4. The length of the CDR3 is 16 residues. CDR3 sequence reads: CASSLVTGSTNEKLFF. The CDR3 bases are TGCGCCAGCAGCTTGGTGACAGGGTCTACTAATGAAAAACTGTTTTTT.

The V and J genes are TRBV28 and TRBJ2-7, with TRBD1 as a possible D gene (5 bases). The length of the CDR3 is 15 residues. V lost 4 bases and J lost 2, with 15 bases in between. CDR1 is MDHEN and CDR2 is SYDVKM in the germline V gene. The CDR3 loop reads CASSSQKQATYEQYF. In DNA, the CDR3 is TGTGCCAGCAGTTCCCAAAAACAGGCTACCTACGAGCAGTACTTC.

In its sample, this clone was seen once. The chain is built from TRBV27 and TRBJ1-2, with 11 bases matching TRBD1. CDR3 size: 16 residues. The V segment lost 3 bases and the J segment 4 bases; nucleotides outside the gene matches: 7. Germline V gene data show CDR1 as MNHEY and CDR2 as SMNVEV (reference sequence). CDR3 region: CASSFSGQGAPYGYTF. The CDR3 region has the DNA TGTGCCAGCAGTTTTTCCGGACAGGGGGCCCCCTATGGCTACACCTTC.

This clone came up a few times. This sequence joins TRBV19 and TRBJ2-2; 8 nucleotides match TRBD1. Germline V gene data show CDR1 as LNHDA and CDR2 as SQIVND (reference sequence). V was pared by 2 bases and J by 4 bases, with 6 bases of the junction left unmatched. The CDR3 totals 16 residues. CDR3 nucleotides: TGTGCCAGTAGTATATCAGGGGGCGAGGGCACCGGGGAGCTGTTTTTT. Translation: CASSISGGEGTGELFF.

The chain is built from TRBV14 and TRBJ1-2, with 9 bases that match TRBD1. Germline V CDR1 and CDR2: SGHDN, FVKESK. The CDR3 sequence is 14 residues long. Trimming removed 6 bases from V and 1 base from J; junction bases left unmatched: 3. As DNA, the CDR3 is TGTGCCAGCAGTGGGACAGGGTTTAACTATGGCTACACCTTC. Its protein is CASSGTGFNYGYTF.

The chain is built from TRBV2 and TRBJ2-2; D uncertain. Trimming shortened V by 6 bases and J by 1 base, and 9 bases separated the two germline ends. The germline gives CDR1 SNHLY, CDR2 FYNNEI. There are 14 residues in the CDR3. CDR3 DNA sequence: TGTGCCAGCAGGAAACGACAGAACACCGGGGAGCTGTTTTTT. It yields the protein CASRKRQNTGELFF. Supplemented by reference TRBV2 and TRBJ2-2, the full variable domain reads EPEVTQTPSHQVTQMGQEVILRCVPISNHLYFYWYRQILGQKVEFLVSFYNNEISEKSEIFDDQFSVERPDGSNFTLKIRSTKLEDSAMYFCASRKRQNTGELFFGEGSRLTVL.

V gene TRBV12-3 or TRBV12-4 combines with J gene TRBJ1-5; D unclear. V lost 3 bases and J lost 7, with 7 bases in between. This CDR3 is built from 12 residues. CDR3 coding DNA: TGTGCCAGCAGTTTGACGGGACAGCCCCAGCATTTT. Protein product: CASSLTGQPQHF.

The table lists this clone with a count of one. Other DNA sequences in this specimen translate into the identical CDR3. J is TRBJ2-7 and V is TRBV5-6, with 7 bases aligning to TRBD1. The germline V gene encodes CDR1 SGHDT and CDR2 YYEEEE. This CDR3 is 15 amino acids long. The ends lost 0 bases at V and 3 bases at J; junction bases unmatched: 6. CDR3 DNA: TGTGCCAGCAGCTTGGTGGCAGGGGGTAGCTACGAGCAGTACTTC. The encoded protein is CASSLVAGGSYEQYF.

The table lists this clone with a few counts. This chain uses TRBV16 with TRBJ2-1; 9 bases map to TRBD2. The germline V gene has CDR1 KGHSY and CDR2 FQNENV. The CDR3 has 15 amino acids. J lost 1 base, V lost 4 bases, and 2 bases had no gene match. CDR3 region: CASSRSGGSYNEQFF. CDR3 sequence (DNA): TGTGCCAGCAGCCGTAGCGGGGGTTCCTACAATGAGCAGTTCTTC.

The J gene is TRBJ1-6, the V gene TRBV7-9; tentative D call: TRBD1 (5 bases). In germline, CDR1 is SEHNR, CDR2 FQNEAQ (reference sequence). This CDR3 comprises 12 residues. Trimming stripped 4 bases from V and 8 bases from J, with 6 bases between. CDR3 nucleotide sequence: TGTGCCAGCAGCTCACAGGATTCACCCCTCCACTTT. Translation gives CASSSQDSPLHF.

The chain carries TRBV9 and TRBJ2-7, with 10 bases that match TRBD1. V gave up 2 bases and J gave up 3 bases; unmatched junction bases: 2. The germline V gene has CDR1 SGDLS and CDR2 YYNGEE. This CDR3 spans 14 amino acids. CDR3 sequence: CASSVGTGDYEQYF. The CDR3 nucleotides are TGTGCCAGCAGCGTCGGGACAGGGGACTACGAGCAGTACTTC.

V is TRBV6-2 or TRBV6-3 and J is TRBJ1-2; 7 bases map to TRBD1. The germline gives CDR1 MNHEY, CDR2 SVGEGT. This CDR3 comprises 15 residues. The trim removed 8 bases at V and 4 bases at J, leaving 13 bases unmatched. The CDR3 loop is CASGPGQLAIYGYTF. The DNA of the CDR3 is TGTGCCAGCGGCCCGGGACAGTTAGCGATCTATGGCTACACCTTC.

This chain connects TRBV5-1 to TRBJ1-1; 9 positions match TRBD1. J lost 2 bases, V lost 4 bases, and 12 bases had no gene match. Germline CDR1 reads SGHRS; CDR2 reads YFSETQ. The CDR3 spans 17 residues. In DNA, the CDR3 is TGCGCCAGCAGCCTGCGGACAGGGGTAATTCCTAACACTGAAGCTTTCTTT. It codes for CASSLRTGVIPNTEAFF.

V gene TRBV11-2 combines with J gene TRBJ2-2; no definite D call. V was pared by 4 bases and J by 1 base, with 4 bases between. CDR3 length: 13 residues. Per the germline V gene, CDR1 is SGHAT and CDR2 is FQNNGV. CDR3 DNA: TGTGCCAGCAGCTCCAGGAACACCGGGGAGCTGTTTTTT. This encodes CASSSRNTGELFF. The full variable domain, its missing parts supplied by reference TRBV11-2 and TRBJ2-2, is EAGVAQSPRYKIIEKRQSVAFWCNPISGHATLYWYQQILGQGPKLLIQFQNNGVVDDSQLPKDRFSAERLKGVDSTLKIQPAKLEDSAVYLCASSSRNTGELFFGEGSRLTVL.

The chain uses TRBV5-1 and TRBJ2-1; D might be TRBD2 (6 bases). The germline CDR1 and CDR2 sequences are SGHRS and YFSETQ. CDR3 length: 16 residues. Deletions cut 1 base from V and 6 bases from J, with 17 bases between. The CDR3 here is CASSLTGGWDSNEQFF. The CDR3 DNA sequence: TGCGCCAGCAGCTTGACAGGCGGGTGGGACTCCAATGAGCAGTTCTTC.

V usage is TRBV5-1 and J usage is TRBJ1-1; no clear D gene. This CDR3 contains 13 residues. V dropped 2 bases and J dropped 3 bases, with 8 bases sitting between them. CDR1 is SGHRS, CDR2 YFSETQ, per germline. The CDR3 coding sequence is TGCGCCAGCAGCTTACGGGAGGACACTGAAGCTTTCTTT. As protein: CASSLREDTEAFF.

The chain uses TRBV27 and TRBJ1-1, with TRBD1 matching over 10 bases. The CDR3 is 15 amino acids. The V segment lost 3 bases and the J segment 4 bases; nucleotides outside the gene matches: 5. Germline V gene sequence: CDR1 MNHEY, CDR2 SMNVEV (reference sequence). The CDR3 protein is CASSLGQGRATEAFF. DNA of the CDR3: TGTGCCAGCAGTTTGGGACAGGGGAGGGCCACTGAAGCTTTCTTT.

The chain links TRBV19 to TRBJ1-2, with TRBD1 matching 8 bases. Per germline, CDR1 LNHDA and CDR2 SQIVND (reference sequence). V lost 5 bases, J lost 9 bases, and 5 bases stayed unmatched. The CDR3 runs to 12 residues. The CDR3 loop reads CASSPRTGRYTF. In DNA form, the CDR3 reads TGTGCCAGTAGTCCTCGGACAGGGCGCTACACCTTC.

This rearrangement joins TRBV3-1 (or the pseudogene TRBV3-2) to TRBJ1-3; the D is unclear. Germline CDR1 is LGHDT and CDR2 is YNNKEL (reference sequence). The CDR3 is 15 residues long. V shed 0 bases and J shed 0 bases, with 6 bases lying between them. CDR3 region: CASSQEVISGNTIYF. CDR3 nucleotide sequence: TGTGCCAGCAGCCAAGAAGTGATCTCTGGAAACACCATATATTTT.

This clone was counted once. This rearrangement joins TRBV9 to TRBJ2-2; D is unclear. CDR1 and CDR2 from the germline V gene are SGDLS and YYNGEE. This CDR3 region has 13 residues. The germline V and J ends were trimmed by 4 bases and 1 base, with 5 bases remaining between them. The CDR3 is CASSTQNTGELFF. The CDR3 coding sequence is TGTGCCAGCAGCACACAGAACACCGGGGAGCTGTTTTTT.

The chain links TRBV27 to TRBJ1-2, with 8 positions matching TRBD1. CDR1 and CDR2 from the germline V gene are MNHEY and SMNVEV (reference sequence). The trim removed 5 bases at V and 3 bases at J, leaving 11 bases unmatched. This CDR3 is 16 amino acids long. The CDR3 sequence: CASSITSGQGYYGYTF. CDR3 sequence (DNA): TGTGCCAGCAGTATCACTTCCGGACAGGGATACTATGGCTACACCTTC.

The chain joins TRBV3-1 (or the pseudogene TRBV3-2) to TRBJ2-1; D is unresolved. Trimming left V 1 base short and J 6 bases short, with 13 bases between. CDR3 size: 15 residues. Germline-derived CDR1 and CDR2 are LGHDT and YNNKEL (reference sequence). The CDR3 sequence: CASSQALGSSNEQFF. The CDR3 DNA follows: TGTGCCAGCAGCCAAGCCCTGGGTAGCTCCAATGAGCAGTTCTTC.

The chain joins TRBV15 to TRBJ1-5, with D perhaps matching TRBD1 (5 bases). V was pared by 4 bases and J by 3 bases, with 25 bases between. Germline values: CDR1 LNHNV, CDR2 YYDKDF (reference sequence). CDR3 size: 19 residues. The CDR3 DNA is TGTGCCACCAGCACATTGTTAATGTCGGGGGATACACACAATCAGCCCCAGCATTTT. It specifies CATSTLLMSGDTHNQPQHF.

The chain uses TRBV19 and TRBJ2-1; TRBD2 might be the D (5 bases). The CDR3 is made up of 13 amino acids. V dropped 5 bases and J dropped 3 bases, with 8 bases sitting between them. The germline CDR1 and CDR2 sequences are LNHDA and SQIVND (reference sequence). The CDR3 reads CASSSGSYNEQFF. The DNA of the CDR3 is TGTGCCAGTAGTTCGGGAAGCTACAATGAGCAGTTCTTC. Drawing the rest from reference TRBV19 and TRBJ2-1, the complete variable domain is DGGITQSPKYLFRKEGQNVTLSCEQNLNHDAMYWYRQDPGQGLRLIYYSQIVNDFQKGDIAEGYSVSREKKESFPLTVTSAQKNPTAFYLCASSSGSYNEQFFGPGTRLTVL.

The rearrangement joins TRBV4-3 to TRBJ1-3; no firm D call. The CDR3 is 16 amino acids. Trimming removed 0 bases from V and 0 bases from J, with 9 bases in between. Germline loops: CDR1 LGHNA, CDR2 YSLEER. The CDR3 nucleotides are TGCGCCAGCAGCCAAGATCGGGGAAACTCTGGAAACACCATATATTTT. Protein product: CASSQDRGNSGNTIYF.

A single count supports this clone. V and J are TRBV11-2 and TRBJ2-5, with 10 nucleotides matching TRBD2. V shed 1 base and J 3 bases; nucleotides not matched to a gene: 2. The CDR3 loop spans 15 amino acids. Germline V lookup: CDR1 SGHAT, CDR2 FQNNGV. As DNA, the CDR3 is TGTGCCAGCAGCTTAGTAGCGGGGGGAAAAGAGACCCAGTACTTC. As protein: CASSLVAGGKETQYF.

This rearrangement joins TRBV7-2 to TRBJ2-7, with D unresolved. The germline V gene encodes CDR1 SGHTA and CDR2 FQGNSA. The CDR3 sequence is 14 residues long. V lost 4 bases and J 8 bases, leaving 18 bases between the germline ends. In DNA form, the CDR3 reads TGTGCCAGCAGCTACCAGAGCTCCGTCGGTAAGCAGTACTTC. Its protein is CASSYQSSVGKQYF.